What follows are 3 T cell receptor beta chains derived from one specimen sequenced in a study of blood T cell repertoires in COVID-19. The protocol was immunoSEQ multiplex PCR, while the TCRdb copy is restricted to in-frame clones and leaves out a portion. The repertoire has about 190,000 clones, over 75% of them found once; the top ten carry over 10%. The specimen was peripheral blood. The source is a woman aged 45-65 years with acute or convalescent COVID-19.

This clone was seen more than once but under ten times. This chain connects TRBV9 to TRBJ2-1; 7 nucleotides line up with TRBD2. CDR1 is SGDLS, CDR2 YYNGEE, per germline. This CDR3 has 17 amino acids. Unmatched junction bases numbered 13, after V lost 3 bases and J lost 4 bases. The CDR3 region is CASSANRLAELYNEQFF. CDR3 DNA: TGTGCCAGCAGCGCGAATCGACTAGCCGAACTGTACAATGAGCAGTTCTTC. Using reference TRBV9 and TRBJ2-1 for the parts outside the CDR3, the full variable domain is DSGVTQTPKHLITATGQRVTLRCSPRSGDLSVYWYQQSLDQGLQFLIQYYNGEERAKGNILERFSAQQFPDLHSELNLSSLELGDSALYFCASSANRLAELYNEQFFGPGTRLTVL.

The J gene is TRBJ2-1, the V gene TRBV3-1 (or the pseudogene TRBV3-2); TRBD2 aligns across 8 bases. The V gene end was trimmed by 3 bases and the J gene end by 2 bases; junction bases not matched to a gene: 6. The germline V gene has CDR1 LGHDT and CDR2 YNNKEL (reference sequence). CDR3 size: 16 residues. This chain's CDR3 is CASSQAAGVPYNEQFF. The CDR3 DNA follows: TGTGCCAGCAGCCAGGCAGCGGGAGTCCCCTACAATGAGCAGTTCTTC.

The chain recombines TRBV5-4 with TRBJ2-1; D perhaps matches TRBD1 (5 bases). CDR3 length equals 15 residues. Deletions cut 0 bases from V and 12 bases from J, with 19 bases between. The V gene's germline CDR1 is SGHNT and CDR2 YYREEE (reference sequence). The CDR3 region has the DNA TGTGCCAGCAGCTTGGCCCGAGGAACAACCCAGGGGCAGTTCTTC. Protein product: CASSLARGTTQGQFF. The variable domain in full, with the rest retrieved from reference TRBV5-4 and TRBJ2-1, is ETGVTQSPTHLIKTRGQQVTLRCSSQSGHNTVSWYQQALGQGPQFIFQYYREEENGRGNFPPRFSGLQFPNYSSELNVNALELDDSALYLCASSLARGTTQGQFFGPGTRLTVL.